The clone carrying this T cell receptor (beta chain) came up once. The antigen is undetermined. The treatment denotes: oral pan-JAK inhibitor, 5-10 mg twice daily. This specimen belongs to a study of CD8+ T cells in alopecia areata. Looking at the study overall: Treatment of the treated patients consisted of oral tofacitinib, 5 to 10 mg twice daily.

The V gene end was trimmed by 1 base and the J gene end by 4 bases; junction bases not matched to a gene: 8. This CDR3 is built from 16 residues. CDR1 is SGHVS and CDR2 is FNYEAQ in the germline V gene. RNA, once extracted, was reverse transcribed into cDNA for use as the sequencing template. Sequenced by immunoSEQ multiplex PCR; TCRdb stores in-frame clones only, minus some. The sample lists 180,000 or so clones, 55% to 70% seen once, with roughly 5% in the top ten. Overall study findings and caveats: In patients, TCRs were shared less clearly than in mice, and HLA may possibly be involved.

The clonotype was recovered from a human donor with alopecia areata. The sequencing used CD4+ T cells sorted from blood, collected at week 24, from a patient treated with tofacitinib. The chain uses TRBV7-6 and TRBJ1-2, with 8 bases that match TRBD1. The CDR3 sequence is CASSLDQGAVTYGYTF. The CDR3 nucleotides read TGTGCCAGCAGCTTAGATCAGGGGGCGGTTACCTATGGCTACACCTTC.